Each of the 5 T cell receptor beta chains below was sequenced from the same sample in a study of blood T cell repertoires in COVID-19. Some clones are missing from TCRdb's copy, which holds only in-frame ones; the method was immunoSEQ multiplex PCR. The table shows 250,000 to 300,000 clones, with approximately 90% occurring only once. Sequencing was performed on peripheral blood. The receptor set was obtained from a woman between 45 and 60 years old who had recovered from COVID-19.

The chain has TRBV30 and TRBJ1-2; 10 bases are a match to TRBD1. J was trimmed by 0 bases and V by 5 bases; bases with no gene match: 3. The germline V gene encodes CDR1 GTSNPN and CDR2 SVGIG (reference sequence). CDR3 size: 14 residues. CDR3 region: CAWAGTGANYGYTF. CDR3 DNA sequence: TGTGCCTGGGCCGGGACAGGGGCTAACTATGGCTACACCTTC.

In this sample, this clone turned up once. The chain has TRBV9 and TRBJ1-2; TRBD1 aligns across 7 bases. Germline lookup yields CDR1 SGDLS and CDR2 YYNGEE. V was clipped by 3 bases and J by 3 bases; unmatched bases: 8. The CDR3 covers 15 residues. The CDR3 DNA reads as TGTGCCAGCAGCGGACGCGAGGGGGCGGACTATGGCTACACCTTC. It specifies CASSGREGADYGYTF.

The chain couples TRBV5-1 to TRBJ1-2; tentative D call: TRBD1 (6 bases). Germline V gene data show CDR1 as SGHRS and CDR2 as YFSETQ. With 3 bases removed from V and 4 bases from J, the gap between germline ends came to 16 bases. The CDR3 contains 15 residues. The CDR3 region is CASSSTGGRSYGYTF. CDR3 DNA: TGCGCCAGCAGCTCCACGGGGGGGCGCAGCTATGGCTACACCTTC.

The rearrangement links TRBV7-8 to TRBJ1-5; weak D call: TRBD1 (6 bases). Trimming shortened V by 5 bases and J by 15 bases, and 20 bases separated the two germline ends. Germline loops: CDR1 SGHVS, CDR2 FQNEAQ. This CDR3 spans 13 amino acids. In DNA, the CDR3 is TGTGCCAGCAGCCCAGCGACGACAGGTCTCATGCATTTT. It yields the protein CASSPATTGLMHF.

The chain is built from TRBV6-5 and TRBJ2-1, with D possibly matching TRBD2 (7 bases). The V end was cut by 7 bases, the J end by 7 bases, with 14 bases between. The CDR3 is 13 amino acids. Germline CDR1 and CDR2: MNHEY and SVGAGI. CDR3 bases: TGTGCCAGCACCCGGACTAGGGGGAATGAGCAGTTCTTC. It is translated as CASTRTRGNEQFF.